This paragraph reports one TCR beta chain. TCRdb recomputed calls from the 5' RACE reads with MiXCR, one row per CDR3 protein. Among roughly 750,000 distinct CDR3 sequences, around 20% were seen once, and the ten largest hold approximately 4.5%. The sample comes from a study of identical twins. Germline trimming cut 2 bases from V and 6 bases from J; bases unmatched to any gene: 9. The CDR3 sequence is 15 residues long. Germline V gene data show CDR1 as SGHDT and CDR2 as YYEEEE. These data also formed part of another study, on T cells expressing NK-cell markers.

This chain links TRBV5-6 with TRBJ2-3; 7 bases map to TRBD2. Sample: PBMCs. This TCR came from a woman between 18 and 29 years old in good health. This CDR3 is CASSFGRGSPDTQYF. CDR3 sequence (DNA): TGTGCCAGCAGCTTTGGGCGGGGGAGTCCTGATACGCAGTATTTT.